This entry lists 26 T cell receptor beta chains sequenced from one sample in a study of OX40 agonist ivuxolimab in advanced cancers. The assay was immunoSEQ multiplex PCR, and TCRdb's table has in-frame clones only and misses some. The sample records some 69,000 clones, about four fifths being singletons. The sample here was CD4+ or CD8+ T cells sorted from blood, taken in a trial of the OX40 agonist ivuxolimab. These receptors were obtained from an adult with an advanced solid tumor such as melanoma, head and neck, liver or kidney cancer.

The V and J genes are TRBV9 and TRBJ2-2, with D possibly being TRBD1 or TRBD2 (5 bases each). Trimming removed 0 bases at V and 7 bases at J, with 13 bases between. Germline V CDR1 and CDR2: SGDLS, YYNGEE. This CDR3 is built from 15 residues. CDR3 sequence: CASSVVRGRGGELFF. In nucleotides, the CDR3 is TGTGCCAGCAGCGTAGTGAGGGGCAGAGGCGGGGAGCTGTTTTTT.

The chain links TRBV20-1 to TRBJ1-2; 10 positions agree with TRBD1. The length of the CDR3 is 11 residues. Trimming took 6 bases from V and 12 from J; bases not matched to a gene: 7. From germline, CDR1 is DFQATT and CDR2 SNEGSKA (reference sequence). The CDR3 loop reads CSATDRGFNTF. CDR3 nucleotide sequence: TGCAGTGCCACGGACAGGGGGTTTAACACCTTC.

The rearrangement joins TRBV21-1 to TRBJ2-1; TRBD2 is taken as the D call from the table, unchecked against the DNA. TRBV21-1 is a recognized pseudogene. The CDR3 has 16 residues. CDR3 loop: CASSKKSSGRAREQFF. The CDR3 DNA reads TGTGCCAGCAGCAAAAAATCTAGCGGGAGGGCCCGGGAGCAGTTCTTC.

This chain links TRBV4-2 with TRBJ2-3, with TRBD2 matching over 9 bases. With 3 bases clipped from V and 2 bases from J, the junction kept 3 bases outside the gene matches. This CDR3 spans 15 amino acids. The germline V gene has CDR1 LGHNA and CDR2 YNFKEQ. The DNA for the CDR3 is TGTGCCAGCAGCCAGGTAGCGGGGGTCACAGATACGCAGTATTTT. Translating gives CASSQVAGVTDTQYF.

The chain joins TRBV28 to TRBJ1-1; no definite D call. Per the germline V gene, CDR1 is MDHEN and CDR2 is SYDVKM. Trimming pared 6 bases from V and 1 base from J, leaving 15 bases between. The CDR3 sequence is 15 residues long. In nucleotides, the CDR3 is TGTGCCAGCAGCCATTTACGGGTGGGGAACACTGAAGCTTTCTTT. Translating gives CASSHLRVGNTEAFF.

The CDR3 spells CASSLVAGVAYNEQFF. DNA of the CDR3: TGTGCCAGCAGCTTAGTAGCGGGGGTTGCTTACAATGAGCAGTTCTTC. The rearrangement links TRBV7-2 to TRBJ2-1, with 9 bases fitting TRBD2. Germline V CDR1 and CDR2: SGHTA, FQGNSA. Losses at the gene ends were 1 base for V and 4 bases for J; bases not matched to a gene: 5. This CDR3 is built from 16 residues.

The table lists this clone with a few counts. Other nucleotide sequences from this sample produce the same CDR3. The V and J genes are TRBV20-1 and TRBJ1-1; D is unresolved. V dropped 6 bases and J dropped 2 bases, with 7 bases sitting between them. The CDR3 spans 11 residues. Germline CDR1 and CDR2: DFQATT and SNEGSKA (reference sequence). The chain's CDR3 is CSAPENTEAFF. The CDR3 DNA reads TGCAGTGCGCCGGAAAACACTGAAGCTTTCTTT.

The gene calls are TRBV5-1 and TRBJ2-2, with D tentatively TRBD1 or TRBD2 (6 bases each). Germline loops: CDR1 SGHRS, CDR2 YFSETQ. Trimming took off 0 bases at V and 4 bases at J, with 10 bases between the two ends. The CDR3 loop spans 15 amino acids. The CDR3 loop reads CASSLEGGRTGELFF. DNA for the CDR3: TGCGCCAGCAGCTTGGAAGGGGGGCGCACCGGGGAGCTGTTTTTT.

The chain links TRBV14 to TRBJ1-2, with no clear D. This CDR3 contains 15 residues. Trimming pared 0 bases from V and 10 bases from J, leaving 18 bases between. Looked up from germline, CDR1 is SGHDN and CDR2 is FVKESK. The CDR3 loop is CASSQDPGRAELYTF. CDR3 nucleotide sequence: TGTGCCAGCAGCCAAGATCCTGGGAGGGCGGAACTCTACACCTTC.

This sequence joins TRBV28 and TRBJ2-3; D unresolved. The CDR3 contains 11 residues. Trimming pared 3 bases from V and 3 bases from J, leaving 1 base between. Germline V CDR1 and CDR2: MDHEN, SYDVKM. CDR3 region: CASSFTDTQYF. CDR3 nucleotide sequence: TGTGCCAGCAGTTTTACAGATACGCAGTATTTT.

The chain joins TRBV18 to TRBJ1-4; 7 nucleotides agree with TRBD1. This CDR3 has 15 amino acids. V was pared by 3 bases and J by 6 bases, with 7 bases of the junction left unmatched. Germline V gene data show CDR1 as KGHSH and CDR2 as LQKENI. The CDR3 DNA is TGTGCCAGCTCACCCAACAGGGGTGCGGATGAAAAACTGTTTTTT. It codes for CASSPNRGADEKLFF.

The V gene is TRBV27, the J gene TRBJ2-1; 8 bases agree with TRBD2. Germline loops: CDR1 MNHEY, CDR2 SMNVEV (reference sequence). This CDR3 is built from 13 residues. With 5 bases clipped from V and 12 bases from J, the junction kept 9 bases outside the gene matches. The CDR3 DNA reads as TGTGCCAGCAGTCGACCGGGACTAGGGGGGCAGTTCTTC. Its translation: CASSRPGLGGQFF.

The chain employs TRBV28 and TRBJ1-2, with D perhaps matching TRBD1 (5 bases). CDR3 length: 14 residues. Germline V gene lookup returns CDR1 MDHEN and CDR2 SYDVKM. The V end lost 2 bases, the J end lost 5 bases, and 12 bases lay between the germline ends. As DNA, the CDR3 is TGTGCCAGCAGTTTAGAGGGCAGGGCATATGGCTACACCTTC. It yields the protein CASSLEGRAYGYTF.

This clone was seen just once. The chain employs TRBV27 and TRBJ2-7; D might be TRBD1 (6 bases). This CDR3 is built from 15 residues. Trimming took 2 bases from V and 3 from J, leaving 14 bases between them. Germline assignment: CDR1 MNHEY and CDR2 SMNVEV (reference sequence). The CDR3 reads CASSLVQGGGYEQYF. DNA for the CDR3: TGTGCCAGCAGTTTAGTACAGGGTGGCGGCTACGAGCAGTACTTC.

The chain is built from TRBV5-4 and TRBJ2-3; D remains ambiguous. The V gene's germline CDR1 is SGHNT and CDR2 YYREEE (reference sequence). With 3 bases removed from V and 1 base from J, the gap between germline ends came to 6 bases. The CDR3 is 13 amino acids. DNA of the CDR3: TGTGCCAGCAGCTCAGGACGCACAGATACGCAGTATTTT. Its translation is CASSSGRTDTQYF.

The chain employs TRBV5-1 and TRBJ1-1; D call uncertain. Trimming stripped 2 bases from V and 0 bases from J, with 14 bases between. Germline lookup yields CDR1 SGHRS and CDR2 YFSETQ. The CDR3 extends over 16 amino acids. CDR3 sequence (DNA): TGCGCCAGCAGCTTTGATAACAGTATTATGAACACTGAAGCTTTCTTT. Amino acids: CASSFDNSIMNTEAFF.

This sequence joins TRBV11-1 and TRBJ2-7; D might be TRBD1 (6 bases). This CDR3 contains 15 residues. The ends were cut back, 4 bases at V and 5 bases at J, with 18 bases in the middle. Germline V gene sequence: CDR1 SGHAT, CDR2 FQDESV (reference sequence). CDR3 in DNA: TGTGCCAGCAGCTCGGACAGTTATAGGGGCGACGAGCAGTACTTC. As protein: CASSSDSYRGDEQYF.

This rearrangement joins TRBV4-1 to TRBJ1-3; 8 nucleotides line up with TRBD1. V trimming: 2 bases; J trimming: 4 bases; junction bases outside the gene matches: 1. Germline assignment: CDR1 MGHRA and CDR2 YSYEKL. This CDR3 comprises 14 residues. The CDR3 DNA follows: TGCGCCAGCAGCCAATGGGACAGGGGAAACACCATATATTTT. It yields the protein CASSQWDRGNTIYF.

The table lists this clone with a count of one. V and J are TRBV15 and TRBJ1-1; D uncertain. The germline CDR1 and CDR2 sequences are LNHNV and YYDKDF (reference sequence). This CDR3 comprises 15 residues. Trimming pared 1 base from V and 1 base from J, leaving 10 bases between. The CDR3 DNA follows: TGTGCCACCAGCAGAGCGATTGGCACGAACACTGAAGCTTTCTTT. Translating gives CATSRAIGTNTEAFF. Full variable domain (missing parts from reference TRBV15 and TRBJ1-1): DAMVIQNPRYQVTQFGKPVTLSCSQTLNHNVMYWYQQKSSQAPKLLFHYYDKDFNNEADTPDNFQSRRPNTSFCFLDIRSPGLGDTAMYLCATSRAIGTNTEAFFGQGTRLTVV.

V gene TRBV5-5 combines with J gene TRBJ2-6; D perhaps matches TRBD1 (6 bases). The germline CDR1 and CDR2 sequences are SGHKS and YYEKEE (reference sequence). The CDR3 is 16 residues long. Trimming cost V 4 bases and J 2 bases, with 13 bases left between them. CDR3 coding DNA: TGTGCCAGCAGCCGTGACAGGCCCACTGGGGCCAACGTCCTGACTTTC. It codes for CASSRDRPTGANVLTF.

V usage is TRBV2 and J usage is TRBJ1-5; D remains unclear. Deletions cut 7 bases from V and 0 bases from J, with 10 bases between. Germline V gene data show CDR1 as SNHLY and CDR2 as FYNNEI. The CDR3 is 14 amino acids. As DNA, the CDR3 is TGTGCCAGCAAACGACAAGATAGCAATCAGCCCCAGCATTTT. Its translation: CASKRQDSNQPQHF.

The CDR3 bases are TGTGCCAGCAGTGACGGCAGAATAAACTATGGCTACACCTTC. Translation gives CASSDGRINYGYTF. The chain combines TRBV2 with TRBJ1-2, with D uncertain. Germline loops: CDR1 SNHLY, CDR2 FYNNEI. Between the trimmed V and J ends, which lost 3 bases and 2 bases, there was a span of 10 bases. This CDR3 spans 14 amino acids.

The chain carries TRBV18 and TRBJ1-5; D not certain. Deletions cut 6 bases from V and 2 bases from J, with 11 bases between. This CDR3 is built from 14 residues. Germline loops: CDR1 KGHSH, CDR2 LQKENI. The CDR3 is CASSQDGGNQPQHF. CDR3 bases: TGTGCCAGCTCCCAGGACGGAGGCAATCAGCCCCAGCATTTT.

CDR3 sequence: CASSQQYRGPLLGGQYF. The DNA for the CDR3 is TGTGCCAGCAGCCAACAATACAGGGGGCCCCTGCTGGGGGGGCAGTATTTT. This sequence joins TRBV5-5 and TRBJ2-3, with 9 bases lining up with TRBD1. In germline, CDR1 is SGHKS, CDR2 YYEKEE (reference sequence). There are 17 residues in the CDR3. The ends lost 4 bases at V and 11 bases at J; junction bases unmatched: 20. Based on the CDR3 plus reference TRBV5-5 and TRBJ2-3, the full variable domain is DAGVTQSPTHLIKTRGQQVTLRCSPISGHKSVSWYQQVLGQGPQFIFQYYEKEERGRGNFPDRFSARQFPNYSSELNVNALLLGDSALYLCASSQQYRGPLLGGQYFGPGTRLTVL.

V usage is TRBV14 and J usage is TRBJ2-2; 7 bases are a match to TRBD1. V trimming: 8 bases; J trimming: 5 bases; junction bases outside the gene matches: 14. The V gene's germline CDR1 is SGHDN and CDR2 FVKESK. This CDR3 is 16 amino acids long. Written as DNA, the CDR3 is TGTGCCAGCTCCCCTCTAATGACAGGGTGGACCGGGGAGCTGTTTTTT. It is translated as CASSPLMTGWTGELFF.

The chain couples TRBV6-1 to TRBJ2-2, with D possibly matching TRBD2 (6 bases). Germline CDR1 reads MNHNS; CDR2 reads SASEGT. Trimming pared 4 bases from V and 7 bases from J, leaving 16 bases between. The CDR3 loop spans 15 amino acids. In DNA form, the CDR3 reads TGTGCCAGCAGTGGCCGACTAGTAGGTGTCGGGGAGCTGTTTTTT. Amino acids: CASSGRLVGVGELFF.